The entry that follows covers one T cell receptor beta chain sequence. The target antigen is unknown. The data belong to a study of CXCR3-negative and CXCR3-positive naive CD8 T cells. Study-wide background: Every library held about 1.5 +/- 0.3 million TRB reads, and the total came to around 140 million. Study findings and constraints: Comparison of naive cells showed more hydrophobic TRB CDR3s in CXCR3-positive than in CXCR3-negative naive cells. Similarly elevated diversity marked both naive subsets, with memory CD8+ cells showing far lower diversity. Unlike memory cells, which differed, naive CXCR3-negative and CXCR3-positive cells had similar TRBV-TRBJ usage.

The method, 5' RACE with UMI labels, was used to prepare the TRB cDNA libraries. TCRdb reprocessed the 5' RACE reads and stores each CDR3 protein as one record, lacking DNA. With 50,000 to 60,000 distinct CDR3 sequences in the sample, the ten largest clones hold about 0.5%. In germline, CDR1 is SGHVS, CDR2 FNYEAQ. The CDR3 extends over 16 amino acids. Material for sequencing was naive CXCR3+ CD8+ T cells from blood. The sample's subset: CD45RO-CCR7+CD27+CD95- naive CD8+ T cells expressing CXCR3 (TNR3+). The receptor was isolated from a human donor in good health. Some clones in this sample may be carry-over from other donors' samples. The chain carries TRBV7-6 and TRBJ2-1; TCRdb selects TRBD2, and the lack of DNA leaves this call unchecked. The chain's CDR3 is CASSPQGGGAFDEQFF.